The clone carrying this T cell receptor beta chain was recorded at least ten times. Its antigen remains unidentified. These data belong to a study of T cells in Graves' hyperthyroidism and ophthalmopathy. Study details: Peripheral blood was collected at initial diagnosis, before any treatment. Broader study findings: Patients with ophthalmopathy were separated from those with stable hyperthyroidism by a 13 V-J model.

Patients with uncontrolled infections, other autoimmune diseases, pregnancy or lactation were excluded. The PBMCs were sourced from fresh peripheral blood (about 10 ml). Researchers took RNA transcripts and amplified the TCR beta CDR3 regions from them. The TCR CDR3 was amplified in a first-round RT-PCR using the HTBI primer set. TCRdb re-derived calls from the multiplex PCR reads in MiXCR, one entry per CDR3 protein. Of 700,000 or so distinct CDR3 sequences listed, less than 20% are singletons. The CDR3 is made up of 14 amino acids. The germline V gene encodes CDR1 MDHEN and CDR2 SYDVKM. Trimming cost V 4 bases and J 0 bases; bases outside gene matches: 0.

Sequenced material: blood. The chain recombines TRBV28 with TRBJ2-3, with TRBD2 identical over 8 bases. The receptor comes from a man aged 18-30 years with Graves' hyperthyroidism. CDR3 sequence (DNA): TGTGCCAGCAGTTCGGGGGGGAGCACAGATACGCAGTATTTT. This translates into CASSSGGSTDTQYF.